Described below is a single T cell receptor (beta chain) sequence and its context. The entry originates in a study of cytomegalovirus exposure and HLA in healthy donors. Vbeta (60) and Jbeta (13) primers were used in the PCR. This table comes from immunoSEQ multiplex PCR, and its TCRdb copy is limited to in-frame clones, with some not included. The data contain some 170,000 clones, about 80% of them seen just once; the ten biggest clones take up about 2.2%. V shed 4 bases, J shed 5 bases, and the junction held 6 bases outside the gene matches. The CDR3 length is 15 residues. From germline, CDR1 is SGHNT and CDR2 YYREEE (reference sequence).

This receptor was taken from a woman aged 25 to 45 in good health and CMV-seronegative. The sample consisted of PBMCs. V usage is TRBV5-4 and J usage is TRBJ1-1; TRBD1 matches 12 bases. In DNA, the CDR3 is TGTGCCAGCAGCAGCCGGGACAGGGGGCAGACTGAAGCTTTCTTT. It encodes CASSSRDRGQTEAFF. Looking up the rest from reference TRBV5-4 and TRBJ1-1 gives the full variable domain: ETGVTQSPTHLIKTRGQQVTLRCSSQSGHNTVSWYQQALGQGPQFIFQYYREEENGRGNFPPRFSGLQFPNYSSELNVNALELDDSALYLCASSSRDRGQTEAFFGQGTRLTVV.